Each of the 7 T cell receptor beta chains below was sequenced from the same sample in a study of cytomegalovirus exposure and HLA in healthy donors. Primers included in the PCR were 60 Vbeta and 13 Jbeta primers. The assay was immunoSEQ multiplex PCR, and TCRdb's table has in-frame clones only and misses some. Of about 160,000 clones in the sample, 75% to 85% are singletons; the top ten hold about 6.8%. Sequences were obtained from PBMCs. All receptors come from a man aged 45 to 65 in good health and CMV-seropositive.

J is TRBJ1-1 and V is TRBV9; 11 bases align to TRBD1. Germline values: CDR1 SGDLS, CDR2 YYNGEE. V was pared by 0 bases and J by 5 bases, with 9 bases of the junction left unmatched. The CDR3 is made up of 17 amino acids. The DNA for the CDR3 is TGTGCCAGCAGCGTAGTGTCTGGACAGGGGGCGCAAACTGAAGCTTTCTTT. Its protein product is CASSVVSGQGAQTEAFF.

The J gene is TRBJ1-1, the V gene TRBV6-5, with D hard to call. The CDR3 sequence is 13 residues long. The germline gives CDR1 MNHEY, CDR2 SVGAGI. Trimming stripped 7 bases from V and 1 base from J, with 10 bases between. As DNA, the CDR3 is TGTGCCAGCAAGAGGAAGGAGAACACTGAAGCTTTCTTT. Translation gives CASKRKENTEAFF.

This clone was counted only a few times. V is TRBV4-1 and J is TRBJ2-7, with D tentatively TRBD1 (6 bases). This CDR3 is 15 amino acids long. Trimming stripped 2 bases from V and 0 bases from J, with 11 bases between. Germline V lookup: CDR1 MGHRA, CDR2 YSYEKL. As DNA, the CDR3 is TGCGCCAGCAGCCAAATAGGGGGTAGCTCCTACGAGCAGTACTTC. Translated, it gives CASSQIGGSSYEQYF.

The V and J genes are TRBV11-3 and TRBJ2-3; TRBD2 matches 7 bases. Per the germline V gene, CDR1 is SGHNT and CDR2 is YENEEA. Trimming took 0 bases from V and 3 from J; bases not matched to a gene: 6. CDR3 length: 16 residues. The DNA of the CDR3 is TGTGCCAGCAGCTTAGATCGGACTAGAGGTACAGATACGCAGTATTTT. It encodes CASSLDRTRGTDTQYF.

CDR3 nucleotides: TGTGCCAGCAGCTTAGGAGAGATTTATAATTCACCCCTCCACTTT. This gives the protein CASSLGEIYNSPLHF. This sequence joins TRBV5-4 and TRBJ1-6; D is unresolved. CDR3 length equals 15 residues. CDR1 is SGHNT, CDR2 YYREEE, per germline (reference sequence). Trimming removed 2 bases at V and 4 bases at J, with 10 bases between.

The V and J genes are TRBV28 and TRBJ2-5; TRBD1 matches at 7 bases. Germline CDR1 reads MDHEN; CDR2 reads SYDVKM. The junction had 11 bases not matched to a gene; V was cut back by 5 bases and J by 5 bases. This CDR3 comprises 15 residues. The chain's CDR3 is CASSTWNRGHETQYF. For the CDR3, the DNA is TGTGCCAGCAGTACTTGGAACAGGGGTCACGAGACCCAGTACTTC.

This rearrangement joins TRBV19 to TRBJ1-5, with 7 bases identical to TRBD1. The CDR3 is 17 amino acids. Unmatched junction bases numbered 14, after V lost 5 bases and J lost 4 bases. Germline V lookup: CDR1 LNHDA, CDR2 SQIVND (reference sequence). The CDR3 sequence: CASSSRYPDRANQPQHF. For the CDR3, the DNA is TGTGCCAGTAGTTCCCGTTACCCCGACAGGGCAAATCAGCCCCAGCATTTT.